This T cell receptor (beta chain) was recovered during a study of T cells expressing NK-cell markers. As for the study in general: With respect to HCMV, most of the eight sequenced donors were seropositive, and one was seronegative. Study results and caveats: Five or six of the donors carried dominant NKG2C+ clonotypes that took up 1.0-7.0% of their CD8+ T cells. Certain NKG2C+ T cell clones were expanded, and their HCMV specificity remained unclear.

Using the 5' RACE reads, TCRdb records one entry per CDR3 protein without DNA. Found here are roughly 390,000 distinct CDR3 sequences; the top ten clones hold about 10%. This CDR3 comprises 12 residues. Germline CDR1 and CDR2: SGHRS and YFSETQ. A note on this clonotype: Antigen unknown.

This rearrangement joins TRBV5-1 to TRBJ1-2. The sequenced sample consisted of blood T cells: a sorted CD56 or NKG2C T cell subset, CD4+ or CD8+ T cells, or bulk PBMC T cells (not recorded which). The sequence was collected from a woman in her forties or fifties in good health. CDR3 residues: CASKTPGGGYTF. The full variable domain, rest sourced from reference TRBV5-1 and TRBJ1-2, is KAGVTQTPRYLIKTRGQQVTLSCSPISGHRSVSWYQQTPGQGLQFLFEYFSETQRNKGNFPGRFSGRQFSNSRSEMNVSTLELGDSALYLCASKTPGGGYTFGSGTRLTVV.